Below are 10 T cell receptor beta chains sequenced from a single sample in a study of blood T cell repertoires in COVID-19. Method: immunoSEQ multiplex PCR; TCRdb's copy keeps in-frame clones and lacks some. The sample records about 410,000 clones, around nine tenths being singletons. Specimen: peripheral blood. These receptors were taken from a woman between 35 and 50 years old with COVID-19, enrolled during active disease.

J is TRBJ2-5 and V is TRBV6-5, with D perhaps TRBD1 (6 bases). Per germline, CDR1 MNHEY and CDR2 SVGAGI. The V end was cut by 6 bases, the J end by 3 bases, with 14 bases between. The length of the CDR3 is 14 residues. In DNA, the CDR3 is TGTGCCAGCAGCCCCGGGACAAAAAAAGAGACCCAGTACTTC. This gives the protein CASSPGTKKETQYF.

CDR3 DNA sequence: TGTGCCAGCAGCAAGCGCGGGGAGAACACTGAAGCTTTCTTT. It yields the protein CASSKRGENTEAFF. The V and J genes are TRBV5-4 and TRBJ1-1; D uncertain. The CDR3 sequence is 14 residues long. Per germline, CDR1 SGHNT and CDR2 YYREEE (reference sequence). The V gene lost 4 bases and the J gene lost 1 base, with 11 bases spanning the gap.

The gene calls are TRBV28 and TRBJ2-5; 12 bases align to TRBD2. The V gene end was trimmed by 6 bases and the J gene end by 5 bases; junction bases not matched to a gene: 10. Per germline, CDR1 MDHEN and CDR2 SYDVKM. This CDR3 is 16 amino acids long. The CDR3 nucleotides read TGTGCCAGCAGCGGGCTAGCGGGGGGGTCCGGGGAGACCCAGTACTTC. It is translated as CASSGLAGGSGETQYF.

V gene TRBV28 combines with J gene TRBJ1-1; 7 nucleotides line up with TRBD1. CDR1 and CDR2 from the germline V gene are MDHEN and SYDVKM. Trimming removed 10 bases from V and 0 bases from J; junction bases left unmatched: 5. This CDR3 is built from 13 residues. The DNA of the CDR3 is TGTGCCACACTACAGGGGATGAACACTGAAGCTTTCTTT. Translating gives CATLQGMNTEAFF.

CDR3 sequence reads: CASSPRQFF. Written as DNA, the CDR3 is TGTGCCAGCAGCCCGAGACAGTTCTTC. The chain couples TRBV3-1 (or the pseudogene TRBV3-2) to TRBJ2-1; D uncertain. From germline, CDR1 is LGHDT and CDR2 YNNKEL (reference sequence). Trimming cost V 4 bases and J 13 bases, with 5 bases left between them. This CDR3 comprises 9 residues.

The rearrangement joins TRBV7-6 to TRBJ2-3; tentative D call: TRBD2 (6 bases). V lost 6 bases and J lost 6, with 22 bases in between. The germline gives CDR1 SGHVS, CDR2 FNYEAQ. CDR3 length: 16 residues. DNA for the CDR3: TGTGCCAGCAGAGGACGGGGGACGCGTTTTAGGGATACGCAGTATTTT. This codes for CASRGRGTRFRDTQYF. The complete variable domain, with remaining parts taken from reference TRBV7-6 and TRBJ2-3, reads GAGVSQSPRYKVTKRGQDVALRCDPISGHVSLYWYRQALGQGPEFLTYFNYEAQQDKSGLPNDRFSAERPEGSISTLTIQRTEQRDSAMYRCASRGRGTRFRDTQYFGPGTRLTVL.

The V and J genes are TRBV27 and TRBJ1-6; D is unresolved. The length of the CDR3 is 13 residues. The germline CDR1 and CDR2 sequences are MNHEY and SMNVEV (reference sequence). V shed 10 bases and J shed 6 bases, with 13 bases lying between them. The CDR3 DNA reads as TGTGCCACAGCGGGAGATGGTAATTCACCCCTCCACTTT. The encoded protein is CATAGDGNSPLHF.

The chain couples TRBV4-3 to TRBJ1-5; 8 positions agree with TRBD1. From germline, CDR1 is LGHNA and CDR2 YSLEER. The trim removed 1 base at V and 6 bases at J, leaving 5 bases unmatched. The CDR3 spans 15 residues. The CDR3 loop is CASSQAQGVGQPQHF. CDR3 nucleotides: TGCGCCAGCAGCCAAGCACAGGGGGTAGGTCAGCCCCAGCATTTT.

The table lists this clone with a few counts. This chain's CDR3 is CASSLGTALNGEAFF. CDR3 DNA sequence: TGTGCCAGCAGCTTAGGGACAGCTTTGAACGGTGAAGCTTTCTTT. The chain recombines TRBV7-3 with TRBJ1-1, with TRBD1 identical over 7 bases. Trimming at V came to 2 bases and at J to 7 bases, leaving 10 bases not matched to a gene. The CDR3 totals 15 residues. Germline V gives CDR1 SGHTA, CDR2 FQGTGA. Filled out from reference TRBV7-3 and TRBJ1-1, the complete variable domain reads GAGVSQTPSNKVTEKGKYVELRCDPISGHTALYWYRQSLGQGPEFLIYFQGTGAADDSGLPNDRFFAVRPEGSVSTLKIQRTERGDSAVYLCASSLGTALNGEAFFGQGTRLTVV.

The DNA for the CDR3 is TGTGCCAGCAGCCAACTAGCGGGAGCGACCTACGAGCAGTACTTC. Its protein product is CASSQLAGATYEQYF. The V call is TRBV5-5, the J call TRBJ2-7; TRBD2 aligns across 11 bases. Trimming removed 4 bases from V and 2 bases from J; junction bases left unmatched: 5. The germline V gene encodes CDR1 SGHKS and CDR2 YYEKEE (reference sequence). The CDR3 has 15 residues. The full variable domain, its missing parts supplied by reference TRBV5-5 and TRBJ2-7, is DAGVTQSPTHLIKTRGQQVTLRCSPISGHKSVSWYQQVLGQGPQFIFQYYEKEERGRGNFPDRFSARQFPNYSSELNVNALLLGDSALYLCASSQLAGATYEQYFGPGTRLTVT.